Shown below are 6 T cell receptor beta chains from a single sample sequenced in a study of molecular identifiers for immune sequencing clone quantification (dated by TCRdb to 2017 to 2018). Library method: PCR. Sequencer: Illumina HiSeq 4000. The public reads were reprocessed in TCRdb via fastp at Q25 and MiXCR, keeping in-frame beta chains. Every entry covers one CDR3 protein and lists the most common genes and DNA from its rows. The sample records some 650,000 distinct CDR3 sequences, 15% to 20% of which are singletons. The ten largest account for roughly 0.85% of the sample. What was sequenced was naive CD8+ T cells from blood, with Jurkat cell RNA spiked in. The cell subset or site label on this specimen signifies: FACS-sorted CD8+CD4-CCR7+CD45RA+ naive T cells. The receptors were gathered from a human donor in good health. Some libraries in this study had Jurkat cell RNA spiked in.

This clonotype was found many times. The rearrangement links TRBV7-9 to TRBJ2-3; either TRBD1 or TRBD2 may fit D (5 bases each). Trimming stripped 1 base from V and 3 bases from J, with 11 bases between. Per the germline V gene, CDR1 is SEHNR and CDR2 is FQNEAQ (reference sequence). The CDR3 is 15 residues long. The CDR3 nucleotides are TGTGCCAGCAGCTTAGGGGGGTTCAGAACAGATACGCAGTATTTT. It codes for CASSLGGFRTDTQYF.

This clonotype came up many times. An end of the junction differs from the germline gene, which may be a read error. The J gene is TRBJ2-7, the V gene TRBV20-1, with D possibly matching TRBD2 (5 bases). The CDR3 runs to 14 residues. Germline CDR1 reads DFQATT; CDR2 reads SNEGSKA (reference sequence). The CDR3 region has the DNA TGCAGTGCGAGAGGCCATTTCGACTACTACGAGCAGTACTTC. It specifies CSARGHFDYYEQYF.

Many counts were recorded for this clonotype. This CDR3 reads CATDEGYGANVLTF. The CDR3 DNA sequence: TGTGCCACCGACGAGGGGTATGGGGCCAACGTCCTGACTTTC. The genes are TRBV12-3 or TRBV12-4 and TRBJ2-6, with D tentatively TRBD1 or TRBD2 (5 bases each). Trimming removed 10 bases at V and 3 bases at J, with 13 bases between. CDR3 length: 14 amino acids.

This clonotype was seen many times. The CDR3 bases are TGCGCCAGCAGCGAGGGACTAGCGGTCTCCTACAATGAGCAGTTCTTC. It specifies CASSEGLAVSYNEQFF. The V call is TRBV5-1, the J call TRBJ2-1; 11 bases are shared with TRBD2. V gave up 4 bases and J gave up 0 bases; unmatched junction bases: 3. The CDR3 sequence is 16 residues long. Germline V CDR1 and CDR2: SGHRS, YFSETQ.

This clonotype was picked up many times. This chain links TRBV24-1 with TRBJ2-7, with D unclear. Germline V CDR1 and CDR2: KGHDR, SFDVKD. This CDR3 comprises 13 residues. V was trimmed by 6 bases and J by 5 bases, leaving 13 bases between them. DNA for the CDR3: TGTGCCACCAGTCATGGGGTGTCCAACGAGCAGTACTTC. Its translation is CATSHGVSNEQYF.

This clonotype was recorded a few times. The CDR3 sequence: CASGEPQGNQPQHF. The CDR3 nucleotides are TGCGCCAGCGGCGAACCTCAGGGAAACCAGCCCCAGCATTTT. This sequence joins TRBV4-1 and TRBJ1-5; TRBD1 might be the D (5 bases). CDR1 and CDR2 from the germline V gene are MGHRA and YSYEKL. Trimming left V 8 bases short and J 7 bases short, with 18 bases between. This CDR3 spans 14 amino acids.